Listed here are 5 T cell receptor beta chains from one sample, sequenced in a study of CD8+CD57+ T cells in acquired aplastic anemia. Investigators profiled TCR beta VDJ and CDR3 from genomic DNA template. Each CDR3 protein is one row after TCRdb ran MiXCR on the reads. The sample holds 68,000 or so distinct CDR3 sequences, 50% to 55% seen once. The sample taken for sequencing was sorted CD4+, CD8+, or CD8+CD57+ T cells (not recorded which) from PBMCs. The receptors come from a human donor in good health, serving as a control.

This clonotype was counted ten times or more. The CDR3, as DNA: TGTGCCAGCAGCTCAACCGCTGGACTAGGCTCCTACGAGCAGTACTTC. Its translation: CASSSTAGLGSYEQYF. V usage is TRBV13 and J usage is TRBJ2-7; 7 bases map to TRBD2. CDR3 length equals 16 residues. Germline lookup yields CDR1 PRHDT and CDR2 FYEKMQ (reference sequence). Trimming removed 4 bases from V and 0 bases from J; junction bases left unmatched: 9.

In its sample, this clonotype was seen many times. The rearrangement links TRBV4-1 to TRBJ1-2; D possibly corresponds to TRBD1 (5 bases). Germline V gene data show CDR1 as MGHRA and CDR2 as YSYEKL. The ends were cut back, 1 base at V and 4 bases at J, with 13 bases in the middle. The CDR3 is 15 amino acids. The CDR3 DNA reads TGCGCCAGCAGCCAAGTCGGGGGTGCTCCCTATGGCTACACCTTC. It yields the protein CASSQVGGAPYGYTF.

The CDR3 region has the DNA TGTGCCAGCAGCGGAAGACCTAGCACAGATACGCAGTATTTT. It translates to CASSGRPSTDTQYF. The chain is built from TRBV7-9 and TRBJ2-3; D remains ambiguous. With 5 bases removed from V and 0 bases from J, the gap between germline ends came to 9 bases. CDR1 SEHNR and CDR2 FQNEAQ come from the germline V gene (reference sequence). The CDR3 loop spans 14 amino acids.

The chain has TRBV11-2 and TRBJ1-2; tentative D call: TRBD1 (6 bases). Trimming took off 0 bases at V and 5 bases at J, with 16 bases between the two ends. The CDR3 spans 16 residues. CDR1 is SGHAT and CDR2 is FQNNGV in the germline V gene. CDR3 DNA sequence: TGTGCCAGCAGCTTAGATAGGGCATCAGGGGTTTATGGCTACACCTTC. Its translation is CASSLDRASGVYGYTF.

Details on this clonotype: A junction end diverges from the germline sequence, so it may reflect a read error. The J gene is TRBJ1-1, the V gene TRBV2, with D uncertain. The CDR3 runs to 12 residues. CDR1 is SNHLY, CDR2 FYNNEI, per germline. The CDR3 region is CASGAENTEAFF. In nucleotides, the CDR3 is TGTGCCAGCGGTGCTGAGAACACTGAGGCTTTCTTT.